This TCR beta chain came from a study of Ad26.COV2.S vaccination and SARS-CoV-2 variants. Whole-study context: Donor got 5x10^10 or 1x10^11 viral particles of Ad26.COV2.S.

Described treatment: 15 to 20 received Ad26.COV2.S at low or high dose, single or two shots; about 5 received placebo; per-sample allocation not given. The study sampled participants on day 63 after the first vaccine or placebo injection. Aged 18-55 years, donor was enrolled in Boston in 2020. The germline V gene encodes CDR1 GTSNPN and CDR2 SVGIG (reference sequence). The CDR3 runs 11 residues. Trimming left V 2 bases short and J 5 bases short, with 7 bases between. Method: immunoSEQ multiplex PCR; TCRdb's copy keeps in-frame clones and lacks some. This sample has some 480,000 clones; 70% to 90% occur once, and the top ten carry 9.5% to 15%. On this clone itself: Its matching antigen is unknown.

Study conclusions and caveats: People who got the vaccine or the placebo had similar non-spike TCR breadth.

The material sequenced was peripheral blood, taken in a trial of Ad26.COV2.S vaccine versus placebo. The TCR originated in a person aged 18 to 65 who received the Ad26.COV2.S COVID-19 vaccine or a placebo. V usage is TRBV30 and J usage is TRBJ2-7; D gene uncertain. CDR3 sequence reads: CAWSFNDEQYF. CDR3 coding DNA: TGTGCCTGGAGTTTTAACGACGAGCAGTACTTC.